A single T cell receptor (beta chain) is shown here with its context. The data derive from a study of blood T cells in healthy people across ages. A sample-barcoded 5' primer and a J-beta primer mix were used in a second PCR of roughly 6 to 11 cycles. MiXCR, applied by TCRdb to the 5' RACE reads, yields one record per CDR3 protein. The data hold about 800,000 distinct CDR3 sequences, with more than 20% observed a single time. CDR1 is SQVTM, CDR2 ANQGSEA, per germline. The V end lost 1 base, the J end lost 2 bases, and 8 bases lay between the germline ends. The CDR3 is made up of 13 amino acids. The same data also contributed to another study, on T cells of mothers and their children.

The specimen sequenced was blood. This TCR was recovered from a boy younger than 18 in good health. The J gene is TRBJ2-5, the V gene TRBV29-1; D uncertain. The CDR3 DNA reads TGCAGCGTTGAAGGGGCGGTTCAAGAGACCCAGTACTTC. Residues: CSVEGAVQETQYF.